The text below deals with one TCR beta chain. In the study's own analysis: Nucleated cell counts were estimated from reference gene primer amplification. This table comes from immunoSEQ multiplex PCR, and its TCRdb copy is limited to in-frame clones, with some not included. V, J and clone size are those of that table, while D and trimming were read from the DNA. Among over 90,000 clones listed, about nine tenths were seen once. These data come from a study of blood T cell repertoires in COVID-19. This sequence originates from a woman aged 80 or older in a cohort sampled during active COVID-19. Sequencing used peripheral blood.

CDR3 amino acids: CASSQDSYNSPLHF. DNA for the CDR3: TGTGCCAGCAGCCAGGACAGCTATAATTCACCCCTCCACTTT. The chain combines TRBV3-1 (or the pseudogene TRBV3-2) with TRBJ1-6; D is possibly TRBD1 (6 bases). Germline V gives CDR1 LGHDT, CDR2 YNNKEL (reference sequence). CDR3 length: 14 residues. The germline V and J ends were trimmed by 3 bases and 3 bases, with 6 bases remaining between them.